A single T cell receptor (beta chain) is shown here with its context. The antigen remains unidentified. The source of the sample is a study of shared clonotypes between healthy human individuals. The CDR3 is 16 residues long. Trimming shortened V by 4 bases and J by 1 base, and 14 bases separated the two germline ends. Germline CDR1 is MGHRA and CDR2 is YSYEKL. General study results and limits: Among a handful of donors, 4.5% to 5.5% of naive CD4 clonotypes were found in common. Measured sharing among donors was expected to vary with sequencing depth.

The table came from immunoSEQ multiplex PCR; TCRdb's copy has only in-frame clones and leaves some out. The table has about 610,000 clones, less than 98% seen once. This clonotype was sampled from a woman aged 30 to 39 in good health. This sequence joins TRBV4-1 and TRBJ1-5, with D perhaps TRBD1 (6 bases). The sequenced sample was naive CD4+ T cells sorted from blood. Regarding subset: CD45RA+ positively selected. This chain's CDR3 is CASSPQPDSSNQPQHF. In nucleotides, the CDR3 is TGCGCCAGCAGCCCGCAGCCGGACAGCAGCAATCAGCCCCAGCATTTT.